This TCR beta chain originates from a study of early T cells in non-severe SARS-CoV-2 infection (dated by TCRdb to the early 2020s). Some background on the complete study: TCR sequencing used bulk RNA from unsorted whole blood, so alpha and beta chains could not be paired.

In this sample, this clonotype turned up many times. There is no known antigen for this receptor. Base qualities are not provided; no much larger clone lies one nucleotide away. Set within a cohort of healthcare workers in London, UK, this nested case-control study involved weekly PCR testing of nasopharyngeal swabs along with blood sampling. Healthcare workers were enrolled in the week of the UK lockdown, from 23 to 31 March 2020, and were followed every week for up to roughly 15 weeks. Library preparation was by 5' RACE. Sequenced using a NextSeq 500. To correct for sequencing error and PCR bias, the TCR library protocol tagged individual cDNA molecules with unique molecular identifiers. Both TCR alpha and beta chains were sequenced, and tight co-correlation was observed between alpha and beta sequence abundances in each sample. Per the source publication's procedure: V gene, J gene and CDR3 annotation of TCR sequences was performed with Decombinator V4. TCRs were defined as expanded if a significant change between any two time points was detected under a Poisson model with p below 0.0001. TCR abundances were normalised to the total number of TCRs sequenced in each sample and reported as counts per million. TRAV1-2 paired with TRAJ12, TRAJ20 or TRAJ33 defined MAIT TCRs, while TRAV10 paired with TRAJ18 defined iNKT TCRs. A search of VDJdb, accessed on 1 November 2021, was run for TCRs annotated to CMV, EBV and SARS-CoV-2, with TCRs annotated for multiple antigens excluded. TCRdb redid the processing of the public reads, applying fastp at Q25 and MiXCR, and retained in-frame beta chains. When rows share a CDR3 protein, they turn into one entry using the most common DNA and genes. Here the V and J calls rest on TCRdb's processing, not on the authors' analysis. Here the sample has some 30,000 distinct CDR3 sequences; about 10% occur a single time. The ten largest clonotypes hold roughly 13% of the sample.

The CDR3, cysteine through phenylalanine, is 18 amino acids long. Here the CDR3 DNA is all that survives: 54 bases in frame from base 1. For this chain, trimming is 4 bases at the V end and 0 bases at the J end, and the number of junction bases without a gene match is 12. Based on the germline V gene, the CDR1 and CDR2 sequences are SGHRS and YFSETQ. Overall results and qualifications from the work: VDJdb matching was skewed toward anti-spike CD8 responses, so virus-specific expansions were likely underestimated and private and CD4 specificities were missed.

The chain was built from TRBV5-1 and TRBJ1-1, and 10 junction bases match TRBD1. The TCR sequence derives from an adult who was a healthcare worker with PCR-confirmed SARS-CoV-2 infection or an uninfected control (not recorded which). The sequencing input was whole blood. CDR3 protein: CASSPLRTGGNMNTEAFF. The DNA sequence is as follows: TGCGCCAGCAGCCCGCTGCGGACAGGGGGTAATATGAACACTGAAGCTTTCTTT.